The sequence of this T cell receptor beta chain was determined in a study of blood T cell repertoires in COVID-19. Across the study: Acute and convalescent COVID-19 specimens originated in the United States, Italy and Spain. T cells, B-cell-depleted T cells, or PBMCs provided the cDNA or gDNA that served as material.

The method was immunoSEQ multiplex PCR; TCRdb's version includes in-frame clones alone and lacks a portion of them. Counted here are under 250,000 clones, approximately 86% occurring once; the ten biggest clones make up 0.65% to 0.85%. The V segment lost 0 bases and the J segment 8 bases; nucleotides outside the gene matches: 9. Germline V gene data show CDR1 as LGHNA and CDR2 as YNFKEQ. The CDR3 spans 15 residues. Sequencing input: peripheral blood. The sequence was obtained from a man aged 35-49 years with acute or convalescent COVID-19. The chain recombines TRBV4-2 with TRBJ1-2; 7 positions match TRBD1. For the CDR3, the DNA is TGTGCCAGCAGCCAAGATAGACAGGGAGAAGGAGGCTACACCTTC. Amino acids: CASSQDRQGEGGYTF.